The sample holds one count of the clone carrying this T cell receptor (beta chain). Its specificity is unknown. This entry belongs to a study of cytomegalovirus exposure and HLA in healthy donors. Whole-study results and caveats: Highly shared sequence variants in one cluster were likely a sequencing artifact. Compared with the approximately 670-donor mean, an Asian-associated ancestry cluster reportedly had fewer N-insertions, according to a later analysis. Both high specificity and high sensitivity reportedly marked the classifier's diagnosis of cytomegalovirus status. Later work associated roughly 17,000 TCR beta sequences with HLA alleles at 0.05 false discovery rate.

PCR amplification relied on 60 Vbeta primers (plus 13 Jbeta primers). Sequencing used immunoSEQ multiplex PCR; TCRdb keeps in-frame clones, though not all of them. The sample lists 210,000 or so clones; around 89% were seen once. The V end lost 1 base, the J end lost 7 bases, and 17 bases lay between the germline ends. Looked up from germline, CDR1 is LGHNA and CDR2 is YSLEER. This CDR3 comprises 16 residues. The rearrangement uses TRBV4-3 and TRBJ2-1; D is unclear. The source is a woman under 30 in good health and CMV-seronegative. Sample: PBMCs. CDR3 sequence reads: CASSQVSAGVKNEQFF. CDR3 nucleotide sequence: TGCGCCAGCAGCCAAGTTTCCGCCGGAGTAAAGAATGAGCAGTTCTTC.